Listed here are 18 T cell receptor beta chains from one sample, sequenced in a study of T cells in Graves' hyperthyroidism and ophthalmopathy. RNA transcripts served as the template for amplifying TCR beta CDR3 regions. The study used the HTBI primer set for a first-round RT-PCR of the TCR CDR3. MiXCR was run by TCRdb on the multiplex PCR reads, yielding one entry per CDR3 protein. The sample shows a few hundred thousand distinct CDR3 sequences, approximately 13% of them seen only once. Sequencing used blood. These receptors all stem from a man aged 25 to 40 with Graves' hyperthyroidism that later progressed to Graves' ophthalmopathy.

The chain employs TRBV6-1 and TRBJ1-1, with 9 bases aligning to TRBD1. Germline V CDR1 and CDR2: MNHNS, SASEGT. This CDR3 contains 15 residues. V dropped 3 bases and J dropped 6; count of bases not matched to a gene: 8. The CDR3 bases are TGTGCCAGCAGTGAGGGGCTCACAGGGGGCGCTGAAGCTTTCTTT. This gives the protein CASSEGLTGGAEAFF.

The chain combines TRBV10-3 with TRBJ2-2, with a weak D call TRBD1 (8 bases). The V gene lost 4 bases and the J gene lost 5 bases, with 14 bases spanning the gap. The CDR3 totals 15 residues. Germline CDR1 reads ENHRY; CDR2 reads SYGVKD. CDR3 coding DNA: TGTGCCATCAGTGCTGACAGGGGAGGGACCGGGGAGCTGTTTTTT. It specifies CAISADRGGTGELFF.

The chain has TRBV3-1 and TRBJ1-5; TRBD1 agrees at 11 bases. The J segment lost 6 bases and the V segment lost 6 bases, leaving 7 bases of the junction unmatched. Germline-derived CDR1 and CDR2 are LGHDT and YNNKEL (reference sequence). The CDR3 contains 15 residues. The CDR3 nucleotides are TGTGCCAGCAGTCCCGGACAGGGGGCTGTTCAGCCCCAGCATTTT. Its translation: CASSPGQGAVQPQHF.

The chain links TRBV24-1 to TRBJ1-4; D is uncertain. In germline, CDR1 is KGHDR, CDR2 SFDVKD. Between the trimmed V and J ends, which lost 3 bases and 6 bases, there was a span of 4 bases. The CDR3 covers 12 residues. The DNA of the CDR3 is TGTGCCACCAGTGATGGGGATGAAAAACTGTTTTTT. This gives the protein CATSDGDEKLFF.

This chain joins TRBV18 and TRBJ2-4; 10 bases line up with TRBD1. Germline CDR1 KGHSH, CDR2 LQKENI. The CDR3 consists of 17 residues. Germline trimming cut 5 bases from V and 9 bases from J; bases unmatched to any gene: 16. CDR3 sequence: CASSSGTGAFGQGIQYF. The CDR3 nucleotides are TGTGCCAGCTCATCCGGGACAGGGGCATTTGGCCAGGGCATTCAGTACTTC.

This clonotype was counted ten times or more. The V gene is TRBV6-1, the J gene TRBJ2-7, with D unclear. V gave up 7 bases and J gave up 3 bases, with 7 bases separating them. The germline CDR1 and CDR2 sequences are MNHNS and SASEGT. The CDR3 length is 11 residues. CDR3 amino acids: CASIQDYEQYF. CDR3 bases: TGTGCCAGCATTCAGGACTACGAGCAGTACTTC.

V usage is TRBV11-2 and J usage is TRBJ2-7; D remains ambiguous. The CDR3 covers 14 residues. Trimming took 8 bases from V and 0 from J, leaving 14 bases between them. CDR1 and CDR2 (germline): SGHAT, FQNNGV. The CDR3 nucleotides are TGTGCCAGCGAGAGCCCCGTAGACTCCTACGAGCAGTACTTC. Protein product: CASESPVDSYEQYF.

This clonotype was recorded at least ten times. CDR3 sequence: CASSPLSWGDSNQPQHF. Here the CDR3 DNA reads TGTGCCAGCAGCCCCCTCAGTTGGGGAGATAGCAATCAGCCCCAGCATTTT. The chain carries TRBV27 and TRBJ1-5; D gene unclear. Germline values: CDR1 MNHEY, CDR2 SMNVEV (reference sequence). The germline V and J ends were trimmed by 6 bases and 0 bases, with 18 bases remaining between them. The CDR3 consists of 17 residues.

This clonotype was recorded a few times. This rearrangement joins TRBV20-1 to TRBJ2-2; unclear D gene. This CDR3 comprises 12 residues. Deletions cut 2 bases from V and 4 bases from J, with 5 bases between. CDR1 and CDR2 (germline): DFQATT, SNEGSKA (reference sequence). CDR3 residues: CSARPLTGELFF. The CDR3 DNA sequence: TGCAGTGCTAGACCTCTCACCGGGGAGCTGTTTTTT.

This clonotype was seen ten or more times. V and J are TRBV11-3 and TRBJ1-2; D is uncertain. The CDR3 consists of 15 residues. V was shortened by 7 bases and J by 2 bases, with 17 bases between the two germline ends. Germline CDR1 and CDR2: SGHNT and YENEEA. In nucleotides, the CDR3 is TGTGCCAGCACCTCGGAGTTGGGAAAGAACTATGGCTACACCTTC. This sequence encodes CASTSELGKNYGYTF.

J is TRBJ1-2 and V is TRBV2; D is uncertain. The CDR3 has 13 residues. The V end lost 7 bases, the J end lost 8 bases, and 17 bases lay between the germline ends. Germline V lookup: CDR1 SNHLY, CDR2 FYNNEI. The DNA for the CDR3 is TGTGCCAGCAATCCACTTACCCACGGCGGCTACACCTTC. Its protein product is CASNPLTHGGYTF.

In this sample, this clonotype turned up many times. The rearrangement joins TRBV29-1 to TRBJ1-1; 7 positions agree with TRBD1. The V gene end was trimmed by 4 bases and the J gene end by 1 base; junction bases not matched to a gene: 0. The germline gives CDR1 SQVTM, CDR2 ANQGSEA. The CDR3 sequence is 12 residues long. CDR3 DNA sequence: TGCAGCGTTGGGACAGGGAACACTGAAGCTTTCTTT. Encoded protein: CSVGTGNTEAFF.

The gene calls are TRBV11-2 and TRBJ1-4; TRBD1 might be the D (6 bases). The germline V gene encodes CDR1 SGHAT and CDR2 FQNNGV. The V end lost 0 bases, the J end lost 5 bases, and 10 bases lay between the germline ends. This CDR3 has 15 residues. CDR3 DNA: TGTGCCAGCAGCTTAGAAACAGGGTACAATGAAAAACTGTTTTTT. Amino acids: CASSLETGYNEKLFF.

This clonotype was found once. The junction and the germline gene differ at one end; a read error may be behind it. The chain is built from TRBV5-1 and TRBJ1-1; TRBD1 is a possible D gene (5 bases). CDR3 length equals 13 residues. Germline values: CDR1 SGHRS, CDR2 YFSETQ. In DNA form, the CDR3 reads TGCACCAGCAGCCCGACAGTGAACACTGAAGCTTTCTTT. Its protein product is CTSSPTVNTEAFF.

This clonotype has just a few counts. The V and J genes are TRBV19 and TRBJ1-2; 11 positions match TRBD1. CDR3 size: 17 residues. V lost 4 bases and J lost 4; bases outside the gene matches: 11. In germline, CDR1 is LNHDA, CDR2 SQIVND (reference sequence). The CDR3 nucleotides read TGTGCCAGTAGTACCGGACAGGGGGCGAAGTTCGGCTATGGCTACACCTTC. Its translation is CASSTGQGAKFGYGYTF.

This clonotype turned up a few times. This chain's CDR3 is CASSRTGRKLFF. The CDR3 DNA sequence: TGTGCCAGTAGTAGGACAGGGAGGAAACTGTTTTTT. The V and J genes are TRBV19 and TRBJ1-4; 8 bases are a match to TRBD1. Germline CDR1 and CDR2: LNHDA and SQIVND (reference sequence). J gave up 11 bases and V 4 bases, and 3 bases lay outside the gene matches. The CDR3 extends over 12 amino acids.

This clonotype has a handful of counts. The V gene is TRBV28, the J gene TRBJ1-4; a possible D gene is TRBD1 (6 bases). The CDR3 spans 14 residues. The V and J ends lost 3 bases and 8 bases respectively, with 13 bases between them. From germline, CDR1 is MDHEN and CDR2 SYDVKM. This CDR3 reads CASSLGGRREKLFF. The CDR3 bases are TGTGCCAGCAGTTTGGGGGGGCGACGAGAAAAACTGTTTTTT.

This clonotype has a handful of counts. V is TRBV18 and J is TRBJ2-1; 12 positions agree with TRBD1. Germline V gene data show CDR1 as KGHSH and CDR2 as LQKENI. V was clipped by 5 bases and J by 7 bases; unmatched bases: 9. CDR3 size: 16 residues. Written as DNA, the CDR3 is TGTGCCAGCTCATCCTCCGGGACAGGGGGCTGGAATGAGCAGTTCTTC. As protein: CASSSSGTGGWNEQFF.